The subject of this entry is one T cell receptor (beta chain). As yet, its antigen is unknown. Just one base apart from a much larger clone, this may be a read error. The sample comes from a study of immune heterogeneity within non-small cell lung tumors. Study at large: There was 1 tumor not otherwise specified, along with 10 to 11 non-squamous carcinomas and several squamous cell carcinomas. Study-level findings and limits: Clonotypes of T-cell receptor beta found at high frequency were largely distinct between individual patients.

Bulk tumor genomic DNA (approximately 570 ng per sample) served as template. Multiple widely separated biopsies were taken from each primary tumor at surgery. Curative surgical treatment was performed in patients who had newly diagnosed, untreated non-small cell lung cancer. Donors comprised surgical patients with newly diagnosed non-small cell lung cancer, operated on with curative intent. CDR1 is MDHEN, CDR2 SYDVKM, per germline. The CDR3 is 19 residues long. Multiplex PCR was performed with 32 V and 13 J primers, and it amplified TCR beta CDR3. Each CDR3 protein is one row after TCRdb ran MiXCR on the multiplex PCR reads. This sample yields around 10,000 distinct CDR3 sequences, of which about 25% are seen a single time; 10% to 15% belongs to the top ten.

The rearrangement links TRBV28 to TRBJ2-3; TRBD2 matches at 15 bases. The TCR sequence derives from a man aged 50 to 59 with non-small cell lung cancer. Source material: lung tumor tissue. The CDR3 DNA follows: TGTGCCAGCAGTCCCCACGGACTAGCGGGGGGGCCGGGGACAGATATGCAGTATTTT. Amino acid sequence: CASSPHGLAGGPGTDMQYF.